These 4 T cell receptor beta chains originate from one sample sequenced in a study of shared clonotypes between healthy human individuals. The data were produced by immunoSEQ multiplex PCR, yet TCRdb's version contains in-frame clones alone and is incomplete. This sample has fewer than 550,000 clones; 75% to 80% occur once, and the top ten carry roughly an eighth. The material sequenced was PBMCs. Receptors originate from a woman aged 40 to 50 in good health. Some clones in this sample may be carry-over from other donors' samples.

The genes are TRBV27 and TRBJ1-3; the D gene is possibly TRBD1 (5 bases). This CDR3 comprises 15 residues. Germline-derived CDR1 and CDR2 are MNHEY and SMNVEV (reference sequence). V was shortened by 5 bases and J by 4 bases, with 15 bases between the two germline ends. DNA of the CDR3: TGTGCCAGCAGTGGGCCCGGGGGGGTGGGAAACACCATATATTTT. It translates to CASSGPGGVGNTIYF.

DNA of the CDR3: TGTGCCAGTAGTACAACAGGGGTAGGGTTCGAGACCCAGTACTTC. As protein: CASSTTGVGFETQYF. The V call is TRBV19, the J call TRBJ2-5; the match to TRBD1 covers 7 bases. The CDR3 sequence is 15 residues long. From germline, CDR1 is LNHDA and CDR2 SQIVND (reference sequence). The V segment lost 4 bases and the J segment 5 bases; nucleotides outside the gene matches: 10.

The chain has TRBV2 and TRBJ2-5; TRBD1 matches 9 bases. Germline V gene lookup returns CDR1 SNHLY and CDR2 FYNNEI. The CDR3 length is 15 residues. The ends lost 2 bases at V and 6 bases at J; junction bases unmatched: 7. CDR3 amino acids: CASSESGQGTQTQYF. The DNA of the CDR3 is TGTGCCAGCAGTGAATCAGGACAGGGGACGCAGACCCAGTACTTC.

V is TRBV27 and J is TRBJ2-1; D is uncertain. Between the trimmed V and J ends, which lost 6 bases and 5 bases, there was a span of 17 bases. CDR3 size: 15 residues. Germline CDR1 and CDR2: MNHEY and SMNVEV (reference sequence). DNA for the CDR3: TGTGCCAGCAGGTCATCCCAAACAGTGAACAATGAGCAGTTCTTC. Translating gives CASRSSQTVNNEQFF.